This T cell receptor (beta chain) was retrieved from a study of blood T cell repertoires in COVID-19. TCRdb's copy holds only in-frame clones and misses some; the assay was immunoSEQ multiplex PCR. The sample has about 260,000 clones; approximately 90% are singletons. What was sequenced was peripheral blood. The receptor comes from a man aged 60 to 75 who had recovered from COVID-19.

The CDR3 bases are TGTGCCACCTCGAACCCGGGACATATCTACGAGCAGTACTTC. It codes for CATSNPGHIYEQYF. The chain joins TRBV19 to TRBJ2-7; tentative D call: TRBD1 (6 bases). The CDR3 totals 14 residues. Germline values: CDR1 LNHDA, CDR2 SQIVND (reference sequence). V shed 10 bases and J shed 3 bases, with 19 bases lying between them.